This TCR beta chain comes out of a study of T cells after yellow fever vaccination. Notes on the study in general: Any FACS-sorted repertoire could hold abundant clonotypes that contaminate it from the bulk population.

Germline loops: CDR1 SQVTM, CDR2 ANQGSEA. This CDR3 region has 14 residues. The trim removed 6 bases at V and 7 bases at J, leaving 8 bases unmatched. Each CDR3 protein gets one entry after TCRdb re-called the 5' RACE reads with MiXCR. The sample lists 450,000 to 550,000 distinct CDR3 sequences, just over 20% seen once, with around 16% in the top ten. On this clonotype itself: The antigen is undetermined.

The sequence was collected from a man between 18 and 35 years old who received the YFV17D yellow fever vaccine. The gene calls are TRBV29-1 and TRBJ2-1; 11 nucleotides align to TRBD2. The sequences come from PBMCs, collected about 21 days after the first yellow fever vaccination. The CDR3 DNA follows: TGCAGCGTCATTAGCGGGGGGGCTTGGAATGAGCAGTTCTTC. It yields the protein CSVISGGAWNEQFF.